The rows below give T cell receptor beta chains drawn from one sample of a study of blood T cell repertoires in COVID-19. Measured with immunoSEQ multiplex PCR; TCRdb has only the in-frame clones, and not every one. The sample contains more than 80,000 clones, around 82% of which appear only once. Sequenced material: peripheral blood. All receptors derive from a woman of 80 years or more with COVID-19, enrolled during active disease. Each CDR3 is given with its conserved first and last residue. A D gene is named only where the DNA matches it firmly. Not all rows give a size; the values are once, few, many and, for expanded clones, a class.

d_call: NA; j_call: TRBJ1-1; v_call: TRBV2; clone_size: NA; cdr3_aa: CASSFWTANTEAFF; cdr3_nt: TGTGCCAGCAGTTTTTGGACTGCAAACACTGAAGCTTTCTTT
d_call: NA; j_call: TRBJ1-3; v_call: TRBV4-2; clone_size: NA; cdr3_aa: CASSRAAGNTIYF; cdr3_nt: TGTGCCAGCAGCCGAGCCGCGGGAAACACCATATATTTT
d_call: NA; j_call: TRBJ2-7; v_call: TRBV29-1; clone_size: NA; cdr3_aa: CSVEGLSYEQYF; cdr3_nt: TGCAGCGTTGAGGGGCTCTCCTACGAGCAGTACTTC
d_call: NA; j_call: TRBJ2-6; v_call: TRBV10-3; clone_size: few; cdr3_aa: CAITNGGSGANVLTF; cdr3_nt: TGTGCCATCACCAACGGAGGGTCAGGGGCCAACGTCCTGACTTTC
d_call: NA; j_call: TRBJ2-3; v_call: TRBV6-2/TRBV6-3; clone_size: NA; cdr3_aa: CASSHNAYTQYF; cdr3_nt: TGTGCCAGCAGTCACAACGCATATACGCAGTATTTT
d_call: NA; j_call: TRBJ2-3; v_call: TRBV11-2; clone_size: NA; cdr3_aa: CASKMGGDTQYF; cdr3_nt: TGTGCCAGCAAGATGGGGGGAGATACGCAGTATTTT
d_call: NA; j_call: TRBJ2-7; v_call: TRBV5-1; clone_size: NA; cdr3_aa: CASSLLAHEQYF; cdr3_nt: TGCGCCAGCAGCTTGTTAGCGCACGAGCAGTACTTC
d_call: TRBD2; j_call: TRBJ2-7; v_call: TRBV18; clone_size: NA; cdr3_aa: CASSPGTSGTYEQYF; cdr3_nt: TGTGCCAGCTCACCCGGGACTAGCGGGACCTACGAGCAGTACTTC
d_call: NA; j_call: TRBJ1-4; v_call: TRBV10-1; clone_size: once; cdr3_aa: CAWDKYRWGEKLFF; cdr3_nt: TGCGCCTGGGATAAATACAGGTGGGGTGAAAAACTGTTTTTT
d_call: NA; j_call: TRBJ1-5; v_call: TRBV5-1; clone_size: NA; cdr3_aa: CASSRSTDQPQHF; cdr3_nt: TGCGCCAGCAGCCGCAGTACCGATCAGCCCCAGCATTTT
d_call: NA; j_call: TRBJ2-2; v_call: TRBV10-3; clone_size: NA; cdr3_aa: CAISGRPGVNTGELFF; cdr3_nt: TGTGCCATCAGTGGGCGACCCGGGGTTAACACCGGGGAGCTGTTTTTT
d_call: NA; j_call: TRBJ2-1; v_call: TRBV19; clone_size: NA; cdr3_aa: CASSIGAPNNNEQFF; cdr3_nt: TGTGCCAGTAGTATAGGAGCGCCGAATAACAATGAGCAGTTCTTC